This T cell receptor beta chain was captured in a study of blood T cells in healthy people across ages. Turning to the study itself: Capture by template switching was about one barcoded beta molecule per two T cells.

Combining a sample-barcoded 5' primer with a J-beta primer mix, a second PCR ran for about 7 to 11 cycles. Unique molecular identifiers of 12 random nucleotides labeled each cDNA. One entry per CDR3 protein, called by TCRdb with MiXCR from the 5' RACE reads. The sample lists 1.5 million to 2 million distinct CDR3 sequences, around half occurring once. The study, taken as a whole, reports: Unknown CMV status may confound age-related changes in expanded clones. Significant beta diversity loss was already apparent by age approximately 38, declining roughly linearly.

This clonotype showed up just a few times. Its antigen is as yet unknown. Deletions cut 1 base from V and 4 bases from J, with 8 bases between. The CDR3 loop spans 14 amino acids. Germline lookup yields CDR1 MNHEY and CDR2 SVGAGI. This rearrangement joins TRBV6-5 to TRBJ2-1; D gene unclear. The sample consisted of blood. The TCR originated in a woman between 40 and 55 years old in good health. CDR3 coding DNA: TGTGCCAGCAGTTACTTTCCGCGATACAATGAGCAGTTCTTC. Encoded protein: CASSYFPRYNEQFF.